This paragraph reports one T cell receptor beta chain. The antigen is undetermined. Treatment described: approximately nine-day PBMC culture with coronavirus spike peptide pools or control peptides (ViraFEST assay). After expanding antigen-specific T cells with peptide pools, ViraFEST sequenced their TCRs. Negative selection purified CD4+ T cells after about 11 days of culture. The CDR3 length is 15 residues. V lost 0 bases to trimming and J lost 0 bases; unmatched junction nucleotides: 2. Germline values: CDR1 SGHNT, CDR2 YYREEE (reference sequence). The record originates from a study of vaccination and CD4 T cells after COVID-19. Turning to the study itself: It was a median about 100 days after diagnosis, with a range of 35 to 161, that post-COVID samples were drawn.

Sequencing of the DNA from cultured CD4+ T cells was carried out with the Oncomine TCR Beta short-read assay. TCRdb processed the PCR reads anew with MiXCR; each CDR3 protein has one entry. The sample has approximately 3,500 distinct CDR3 sequences, 40% to 50% seen once. Study-level points and caveats: The study found median SARS-CoV-2-reactive clonotypes rising from approximately 21 to 38, not significantly.

This TCR derives from a human donor who had recovered from COVID-19. The chain carries TRBV5-4 and TRBJ1-2, with 7 bases matching TRBD1. Sequencing was performed on CD4+ T cells from blood, cultured in vitro. The CDR3 nucleotides are TGTGCCAGCAGCTTGGGGACAGGCCCTAACTATGGCTACACCTTC. The encoded protein is CASSLGTGPNYGYTF. The whole variable domain, filled in from reference TRBV5-4 and TRBJ1-2, reads ETGVTQSPTHLIKTRGQQVTLRCSSQSGHNTVSWYQQALGQGPQFIFQYYREEENGRGNFPPRFSGLQFPNYSSELNVNALELDDSALYLCASSLGTGPNYGYTFGSGTRLTVV.